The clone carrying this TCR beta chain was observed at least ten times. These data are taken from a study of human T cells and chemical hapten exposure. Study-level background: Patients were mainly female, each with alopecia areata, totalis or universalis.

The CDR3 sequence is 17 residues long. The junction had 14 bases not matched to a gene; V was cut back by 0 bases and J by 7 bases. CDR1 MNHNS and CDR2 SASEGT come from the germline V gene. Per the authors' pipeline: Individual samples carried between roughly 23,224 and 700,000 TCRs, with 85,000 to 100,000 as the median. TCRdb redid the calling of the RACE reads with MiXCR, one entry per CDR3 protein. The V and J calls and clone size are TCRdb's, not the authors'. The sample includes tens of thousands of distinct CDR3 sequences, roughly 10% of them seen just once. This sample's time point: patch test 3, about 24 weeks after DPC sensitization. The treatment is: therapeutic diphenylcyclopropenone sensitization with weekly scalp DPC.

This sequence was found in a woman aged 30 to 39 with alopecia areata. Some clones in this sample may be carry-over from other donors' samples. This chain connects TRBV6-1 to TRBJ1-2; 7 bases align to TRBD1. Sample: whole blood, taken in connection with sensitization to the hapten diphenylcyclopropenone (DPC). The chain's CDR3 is CASSEALQDRPAGGYTF. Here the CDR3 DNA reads TGTGCCAGCAGTGAAGCGCTTCAGGACAGGCCGGCCGGTGGCTACACCTTC.